This T cell receptor (beta chain) was captured in a study of response to subunit inactivated influenza vaccine. Study-wide points: Each seasonal flu vaccination may recruit only limited new T cells, authors suggested.

TCRdb recomputed calls from the RT-PCR reads with MiXCR, one row per CDR3 protein. This sample has about 570,000 distinct CDR3 sequences, with roughly 10% found just once. The germline V gene has CDR1 LNHNV and CDR2 YYDKDF (reference sequence). Trimming took 5 bases from V and 7 from J, leaving 14 bases between them. This CDR3 has 13 residues. This clonotype was counted at least ten times. Antigen: not known. The same specimen was also included in a second study, on T cells expressing NK-cell markers. That paper notes: Generation of TCR beta cDNA was performed by 5'RACE template switching incorporating UMIs. Sorted CD3+CD56-NKG2C+, CD3+CD56+NKG2C+ and CD3+CD56+NKG2C- T cells supplied the TCR beta repertoires. Of eight sequenced donors, seven were HCMV-seropositive and one HCMV-seronegative. Dominant NKG2C+ clonotypes made up roughly 1.0-7.5% of CD8+ T cells in six donors.

The gene calls are TRBV15 and TRBJ1-1; TRBD1 is a possible D gene (6 bases). The sample consisted of PBMCs from blood, taken on the day of vaccination. This clonotype was obtained from a man in his fifties or sixties who received an inactivated influenza vaccine. In DNA, the CDR3 is TGTGCCACCAGCCCTCGGACAGCGGGTGAAGCTTTCTTT. Protein sequence: CATSPRTAGEAFF.